This T cell receptor (beta chain) comes out of a study of T cell clusters in autoimmune cytopenias. TRB was amplified by touch-down multiplex PCR, primer pools A and B combined. No DNA is given; TCRdb re-called the multiplex PCR reads and lists each CDR3 protein once. Here the sample table reports some 6,900 distinct CDR3 sequences. Details on this clonotype: Its matching antigen is unknown.

Each sample's input was roughly 270 ng genomic DNA, roughly 40,000 genome equivalents. This CDR3 has 17 amino acids. Germline values: CDR1 SGHRS, CDR2 YFSETQ. Study-level findings and limits: The T cell clusters came from computational analysis alone and lack functional validation. The cluster-lack signature was not seen for secondary cytopenia versus chronic lymphocytic leukemia. TRB repertoire shifts in secondary cytopenia and chronic lymphocytic leukemia mostly reflected lymphoma, not autoimmunity.

These data also featured in a second study, about T cell repertoires in aging, cancer and after chemotherapy. That source reports: Over several months to years, re-sampled healthy donor repertoires clearly shared clones.

The rearrangement links TRBV5-1 to TRBJ2-3; as DNA is missing, the TRBD2 call by TCRdb cannot be tested. The TCR originated in a human donor in good health. The sample taken for sequencing was peripheral blood. The CDR3: CASSLFSGGQTADTQYF.